This T cell receptor beta chain is drawn from a study of CD8 T cells in ankylosing spondylitis. A single record per CDR3 protein comes from TCRdb applying MiXCR to the 5' RACE reads. The sample has 200,000 to 250,000 distinct CDR3 sequences; over 9.5% are singletons. This clonotype was counted at least ten times. What it binds is unknown. Whole-study results and caveats: As reported, disease-linked clones showed significant enrichment in matched ankylosing spondylitis synovial fluid. Both synovial fluid and blood in reactive arthritis had previously been reported to carry some motif variants. Several highly homologous variants made up a TCR beta motif that seemed to typify ankylosing spondylitis blood.

The material sequenced was blood, either unsorted or a sorted T cell fraction (not recorded which). The TCR comes from a male donor with ankylosing spondylitis or in good health (not recorded which).

CDR3 sequence: CASSLTGGWGKLFF. As DNA, the CDR3 is TGTGCCAGCAGCCTTACAGGGGGTTGGGGAAAACTGTTTTTT. The rearrangement uses TRBV28 and TRBJ1-4, with 8 bases identical to TRBD1. CDR1 and CDR2 from the germline V gene are MDHEN and SYDVKM. After removal of 6 bases from V and 10 bases from J, the junction contained 10 bases not matched to a gene. This CDR3 contains 14 residues.